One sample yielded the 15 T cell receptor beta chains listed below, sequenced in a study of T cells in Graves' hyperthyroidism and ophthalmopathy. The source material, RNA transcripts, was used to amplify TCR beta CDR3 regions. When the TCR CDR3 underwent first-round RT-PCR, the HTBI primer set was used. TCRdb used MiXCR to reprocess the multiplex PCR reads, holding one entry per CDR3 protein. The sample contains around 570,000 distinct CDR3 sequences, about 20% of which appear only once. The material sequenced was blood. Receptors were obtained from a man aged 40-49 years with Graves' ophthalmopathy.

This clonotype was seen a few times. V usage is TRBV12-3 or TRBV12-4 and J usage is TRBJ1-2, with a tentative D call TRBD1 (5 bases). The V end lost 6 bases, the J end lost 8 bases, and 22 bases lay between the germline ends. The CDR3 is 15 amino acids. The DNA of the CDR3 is TGTGCCAGCAGCCCAAGGGGAGAAGGAGAGGAAGGCTACACCTTC. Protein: CASSPRGEGEEGYTF.

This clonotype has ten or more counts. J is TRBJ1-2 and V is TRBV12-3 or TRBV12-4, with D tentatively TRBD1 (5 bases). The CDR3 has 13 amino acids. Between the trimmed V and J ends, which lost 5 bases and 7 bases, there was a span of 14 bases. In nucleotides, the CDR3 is TGTGCCAGCAGTCCGGGGACTGACGCTGGCTACACCTTC. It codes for CASSPGTDAGYTF.

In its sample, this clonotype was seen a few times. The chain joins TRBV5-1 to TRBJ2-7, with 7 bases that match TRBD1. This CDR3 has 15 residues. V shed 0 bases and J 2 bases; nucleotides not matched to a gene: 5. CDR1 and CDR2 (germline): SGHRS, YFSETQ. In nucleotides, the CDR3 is TGCGCCAGCAGCTTGGTGACAGGGATTACCTACGAGCAGTACTTC. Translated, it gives CASSLVTGITYEQYF.

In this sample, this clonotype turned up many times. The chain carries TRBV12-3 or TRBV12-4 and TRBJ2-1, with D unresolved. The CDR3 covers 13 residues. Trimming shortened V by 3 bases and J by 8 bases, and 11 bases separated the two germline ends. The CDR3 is CASSFSPLDEQFF. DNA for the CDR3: TGTGCCAGCAGTTTTTCCCCCTTAGATGAGCAGTTCTTC.

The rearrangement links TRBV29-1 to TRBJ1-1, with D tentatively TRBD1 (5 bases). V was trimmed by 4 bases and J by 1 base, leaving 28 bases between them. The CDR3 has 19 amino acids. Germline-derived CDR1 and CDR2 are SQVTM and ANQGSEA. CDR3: CSVGFPLEGPKSPNTEAFF. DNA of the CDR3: TGCAGCGTTGGTTTCCCCCTGGAGGGGCCTAAATCCCCGAACACTGAAGCTTTCTTT.

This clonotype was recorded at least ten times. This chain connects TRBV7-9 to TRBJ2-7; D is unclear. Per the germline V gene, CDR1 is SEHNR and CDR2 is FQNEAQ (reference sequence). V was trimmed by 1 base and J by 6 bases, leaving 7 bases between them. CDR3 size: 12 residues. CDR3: CASSLVSLEQYF. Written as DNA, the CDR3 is TGTGCCAGCAGCTTAGTCTCCCTCGAGCAGTACTTC.

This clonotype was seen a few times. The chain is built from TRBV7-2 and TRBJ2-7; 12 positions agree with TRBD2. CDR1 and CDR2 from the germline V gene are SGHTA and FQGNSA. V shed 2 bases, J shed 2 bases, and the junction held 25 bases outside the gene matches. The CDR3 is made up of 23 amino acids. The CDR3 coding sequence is TGTGCCAGCAGCTTACTTGGCAGGGTATGGACCATAGGACTAGCGGGGCATACCTACGAGCAGTACTTC. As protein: CASSLLGRVWTIGLAGHTYEQYF. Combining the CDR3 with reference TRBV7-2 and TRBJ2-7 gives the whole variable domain GAGVSQSPSNKVTEKGKDVELRCDPISGHTALYWYRQSLGQGLEFLIYFQGNSAPDKSGLPSDRFSAERTGGSVSTLTIQRTQQEDSAVYLCASSLLGRVWTIGLAGHTYEQYFGPGTRLTVT.

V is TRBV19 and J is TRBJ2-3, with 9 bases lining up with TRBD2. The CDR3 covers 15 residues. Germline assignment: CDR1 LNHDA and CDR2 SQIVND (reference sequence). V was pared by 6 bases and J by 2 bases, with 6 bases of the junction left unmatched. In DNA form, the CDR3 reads TGTGCCAGTAGAGGCGGGGGGGCCTCCACAGATACGCAGTATTTT. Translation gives CASRGGGASTDTQYF.

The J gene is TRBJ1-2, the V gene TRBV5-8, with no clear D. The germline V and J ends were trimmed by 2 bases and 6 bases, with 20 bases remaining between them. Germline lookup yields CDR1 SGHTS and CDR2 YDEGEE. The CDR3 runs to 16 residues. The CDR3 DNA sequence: TGTGCCAGCAGCTTAGGTGGCGGCTCAGCTTTTAATGGCTACACCTTC. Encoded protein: CASSLGGGSAFNGYTF.

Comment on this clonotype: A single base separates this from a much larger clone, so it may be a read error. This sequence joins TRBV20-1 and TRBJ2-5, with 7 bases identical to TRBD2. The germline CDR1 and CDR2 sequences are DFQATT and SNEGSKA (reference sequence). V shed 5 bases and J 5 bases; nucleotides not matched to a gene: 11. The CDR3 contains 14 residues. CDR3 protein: CSAGGDSLLETQYF. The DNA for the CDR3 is TGCAGTGCTGGGGGGGACTCCCTCCTGGAGACCCAGTACTTC.

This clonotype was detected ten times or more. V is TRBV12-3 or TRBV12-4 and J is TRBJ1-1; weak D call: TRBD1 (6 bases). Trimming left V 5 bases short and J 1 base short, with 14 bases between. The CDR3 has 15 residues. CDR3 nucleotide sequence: TGTGCCAGCAGTCAAACGAGCAGGGGGAACACTGAAGCTTTCTTT. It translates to CASSQTSRGNTEAFF.

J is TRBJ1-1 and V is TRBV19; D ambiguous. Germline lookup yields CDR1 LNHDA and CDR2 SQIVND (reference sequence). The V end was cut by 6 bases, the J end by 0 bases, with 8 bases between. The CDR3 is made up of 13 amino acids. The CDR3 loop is CASRPGMNTEAFF. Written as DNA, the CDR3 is TGTGCCAGTAGACCCGGGATGAACACTGAAGCTTTCTTT.

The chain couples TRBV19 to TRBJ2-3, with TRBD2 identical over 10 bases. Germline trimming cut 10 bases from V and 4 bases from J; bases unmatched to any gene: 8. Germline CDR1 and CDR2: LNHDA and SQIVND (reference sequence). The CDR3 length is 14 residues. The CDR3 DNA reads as TGTGCCACCACTAGCGGGGTTGTCGCAGATACGCAGTATTTT. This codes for CATTSGVVADTQYF.

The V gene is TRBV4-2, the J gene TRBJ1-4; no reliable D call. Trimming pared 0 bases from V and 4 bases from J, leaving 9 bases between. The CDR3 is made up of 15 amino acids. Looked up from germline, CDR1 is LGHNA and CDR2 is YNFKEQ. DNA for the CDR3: TGTGCCAGCAGCCAAGAAGCGGCCTTTAATGAAAAACTGTTTTTT. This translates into CASSQEAAFNEKLFF.

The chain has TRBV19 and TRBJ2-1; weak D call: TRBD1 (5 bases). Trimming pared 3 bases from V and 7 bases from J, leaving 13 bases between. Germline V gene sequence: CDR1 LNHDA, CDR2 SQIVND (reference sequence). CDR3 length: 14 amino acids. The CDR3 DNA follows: TGTGCCAGTAGTATCGACAGTTCCAGTAATGAGCAGTTCTTC. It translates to CASSIDSSSNEQFF.